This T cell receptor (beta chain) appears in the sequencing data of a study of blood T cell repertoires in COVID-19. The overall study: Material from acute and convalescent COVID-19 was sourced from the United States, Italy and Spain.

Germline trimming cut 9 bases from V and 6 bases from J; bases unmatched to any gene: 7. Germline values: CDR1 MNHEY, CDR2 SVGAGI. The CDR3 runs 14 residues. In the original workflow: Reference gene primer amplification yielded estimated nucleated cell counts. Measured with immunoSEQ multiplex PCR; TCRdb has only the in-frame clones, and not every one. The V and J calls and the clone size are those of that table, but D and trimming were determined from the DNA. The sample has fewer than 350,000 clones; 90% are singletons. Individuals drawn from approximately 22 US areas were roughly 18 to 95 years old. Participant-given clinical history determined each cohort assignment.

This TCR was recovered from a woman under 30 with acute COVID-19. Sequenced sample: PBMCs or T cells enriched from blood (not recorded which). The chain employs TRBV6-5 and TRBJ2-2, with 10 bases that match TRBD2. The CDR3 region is CASSSGSAPGELFF. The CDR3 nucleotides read TGTGCCAGTTCTAGCGGGAGTGCTCCCGGGGAGCTGTTTTTT.